A single sample is the source of the 23 T cell receptor beta chains below, sequenced in a study of T-cell memory formation after mild COVID-19. Each CDR3 protein gets one entry after TCRdb re-called the 5' RACE reads with MiXCR. The sample shows 450,000 to 650,000 distinct CDR3 sequences, 15% to 20% of them seen only once. The sequenced sample was PBMCs or a T cell subset sorted from them (not recorded which). The receptors here all came from an adult woman who had mild COVID-19 (a few samples of this study predate the infection). Cell type and time point are not known.

The chain recombines TRBV12-3 or TRBV12-4 with TRBJ2-3; TRBD2 matches 13 bases. The V segment lost 3 bases and the J segment 6 bases; nucleotides outside the gene matches: 12. The CDR3 is 18 amino acids. This CDR3 is CASSFTSGGASVADTQYF. The DNA for the CDR3 is TGTGCCAGCAGTTTTACTAGCGGGGGGGCCAGCGTCGCCGATACGCAGTATTTT.

This clonotype has only a few counts. A much larger clone lies one base from this, so it may be a read error. J is TRBJ2-1 and V is TRBV12-3 or TRBV12-4; the match to TRBD1 covers 7 bases. J gave up 4 bases and V 5 bases, and 5 bases lay outside the gene matches. The CDR3 runs 14 residues. CDR3 coding DNA: TGTGCCAGCAGTACCGGGACAGAGTACAATGAGCAGTTCTTC. It yields the protein CASSTGTEYNEQFF.

This sequence joins TRBV14 and TRBJ2-3, with D tentatively TRBD2 (6 bases). CDR1 and CDR2 (germline): SGHDN, FVKESK. This CDR3 contains 14 residues. The V end lost 3 bases, the J end lost 8 bases, and 15 bases lay between the germline ends. The CDR3 region has the DNA TGTGCCAGCAGCCAGGGACTCCTCACGGGTACGCAGTATTTT. Residues: CASSQGLLTGTQYF.

The chain joins TRBV12-3 or TRBV12-4 to TRBJ2-3; no clear D gene. The V and J ends lost 6 bases and 6 bases respectively, with 10 bases between them. This CDR3 region has 12 residues. In DNA form, the CDR3 reads TGTGCCAGCAGGTTACCTGGGGATACGCAGTATTTT. It codes for CASRLPGDTQYF.

This clonotype was counted between two and nine times. The chain uses TRBV12-3 or TRBV12-4 and TRBJ2-1; tentative D call: TRBD2 (6 bases). This CDR3 contains 13 residues. With 3 bases removed from V and 6 bases from J, the gap between germline ends came to 9 bases. The CDR3 region is CASSFGLLNEQFF. The DNA for the CDR3 is TGTGCCAGCAGTTTCGGACTACTCAATGAGCAGTTCTTC.

The table lists this clonotype with many counts. This chain links TRBV7-2 with TRBJ2-7; TRBD2 agrees at 8 bases. V shed 1 base and J 4 bases; nucleotides not matched to a gene: 3. CDR1 is SGHTA and CDR2 is FQGNSA in the germline V gene. The CDR3 has 14 amino acids. The CDR3: CASSLGLAGYEQYF. The CDR3 bases are TGTGCCAGCAGCTTAGGGTTAGCGGGATACGAGCAGTACTTC.

CDR3 nucleotide sequence: TGTGCCAGCAGAGAGGATCTTCTCACTGAAGCTTTCTTT. It codes for CASREDLLTEAFF. The V gene is TRBV6-1, the J gene TRBJ1-1; D gene ambiguous. V shed 6 bases and J shed 4 bases, with 12 bases lying between them. The germline CDR1 and CDR2 sequences are MNHNS and SASEGT. There are 13 residues in the CDR3.

This clonotype was seen more than once but under ten times. The CDR3 is CASSLHDNQLGQYF. The CDR3 DNA follows: TGCGCCAGCAGCTTGCATGACAATCAGTTGGGGCAGTATTTT. The J gene is TRBJ2-3, the V gene TRBV5-1; D gene ambiguous. This CDR3 spans 14 amino acids. In germline, CDR1 is SGHRS, CDR2 YFSETQ. V was clipped by 1 base and J by 11 bases, with 17 bases between them.

This chain uses TRBV2 with TRBJ2-7; D remains unclear. The CDR3 is made up of 14 amino acids. Germline CDR1 reads SNHLY; CDR2 reads FYNNEI. Trimming pared 3 bases from V and 2 bases from J, leaving 11 bases between. The CDR3 is CASSDSVTTYEQYF. CDR3 nucleotides: TGTGCCAGCAGTGACTCAGTGACCACCTACGAGCAGTACTTC.

This clonotype was picked up many times. The V gene is TRBV6-1, the J gene TRBJ2-1; the match to TRBD1 covers 8 bases. The CDR3 is 15 residues long. CDR1 MNHNS and CDR2 SASEGT come from the germline V gene. V shed 4 bases and J 7 bases; nucleotides not matched to a gene: 9. CDR3 residues: CASSGGRGRLNEQFF. The CDR3 coding sequence is TGTGCCAGCAGTGGGGGCAGGGGGCGCCTAAATGAGCAGTTCTTC.

The chain uses TRBV27 and TRBJ2-2, with no clear D. Germline V gives CDR1 MNHEY, CDR2 SMNVEV (reference sequence). Trimming stripped 5 bases from V and 10 bases from J, with 11 bases between. This CDR3 is 12 amino acids long. CDR3 residues: CASSLGNTELFF. DNA of the CDR3: TGTGCCAGCAGTCTAGGAAATACGGAGCTGTTTTTT.

In its sample, this clonotype was seen many times. V gene TRBV11-3 combines with J gene TRBJ2-1; TRBD2 might be the D (6 bases). Germline CDR1 reads SGHNT; CDR2 reads YENEEA. The CDR3 totals 14 residues. The DNA of the CDR3 is TGTCCCACCCCCCTAGCGACCCGGGGAGATGAGCAGTTCTTC. It is translated as CPTPLATRGDEQFF.

V is TRBV24-1 and J is TRBJ2-2; 7 bases map to TRBD1. Losses at the gene ends were 4 bases for V and 6 bases for J; bases not matched to a gene: 7. This CDR3 has 15 residues. Germline-derived CDR1 and CDR2 are KGHDR and SFDVKD. The CDR3 reads CATSDHGQAPGELFF. The CDR3 DNA sequence: TGTGCCACCAGTGACCACGGACAGGCCCCCGGGGAGCTGTTTTTT.

The chain couples TRBV3-1 to TRBJ2-5; D unresolved. This CDR3 region has 15 residues. Germline V lookup: CDR1 LGHDT, CDR2 YNNKEL (reference sequence). V was cut by 0 bases and J by 0 bases, with 8 bases left in between. The CDR3 coding sequence is TGTGCCAGCAGCCAAGATCATGGGTACCAAGAGACCCAGTACTTC. It yields the protein CASSQDHGYQETQYF.

The chain uses TRBV24-1 and TRBJ2-5; maybe TRBD1 (6 bases). V was clipped by 8 bases and J by 1 base, with 25 bases between them. This CDR3 region has 18 residues. CDR1 and CDR2 from the germline V gene are KGHDR and SFDVKD. This CDR3 is CATTSGRGGLASQETQYF. CDR3 bases: TGTGCCACCACCTCTGGCAGGGGTGGCTTGGCAAGCCAAGAGACCCAGTACTTC.

Many counts were recorded for this clonotype. The chain joins TRBV5-1 to TRBJ2-1; the D is unclear. CDR1 SGHRS and CDR2 YFSETQ come from the germline V gene. There are 13 residues in the CDR3. Trimming cost V 0 bases and J 7 bases, with 8 bases left between them. The CDR3 DNA is TGCGCCAGCAGCTTGGATCTCAGGAATGAGCAGTTCTTC. Its protein product is CASSLDLRNEQFF.

The gene calls are TRBV5-5 and TRBJ2-3; D is uncertain. Trimming pared 0 bases from V and 2 bases from J, leaving 16 bases between. This CDR3 contains 17 residues. Germline V CDR1 and CDR2: SGHKS, YYEKEE (reference sequence). CDR3 in DNA: TGTGCCAGCAGCTTGGCGTTCGATCTACCTTACACAGATACGCAGTATTTT. Amino acid sequence: CASSLAFDLPYTDTQYF. Combining the CDR3 with reference TRBV5-5 and TRBJ2-3 gives the whole variable domain DAGVTQSPTHLIKTRGQQVTLRCSPISGHKSVSWYQQVLGQGPQFIFQYYEKEERGRGNFPDRFSARQFPNYSSELNVNALLLGDSALYLCASSLAFDLPYTDTQYFGPGTRLTVL.

This rearrangement joins TRBV7-2 to TRBJ2-3; 10 bases agree with TRBD2. With 2 bases clipped from V and 1 base from J, the junction kept 3 bases outside the gene matches. Looked up from germline, CDR1 is SGHTA and CDR2 is FQGNSA. CDR3 size: 16 residues. The DNA of the CDR3 is TGTGCCAGCAGCTTATTTGGGACTAGCGGCACAGATACGCAGTATTTT. As protein: CASSLFGTSGTDTQYF.

Only a few counts were recorded for this clonotype. The rearrangement uses TRBV29-1 and TRBJ1-2, with unresolved D. Germline V gene sequence: CDR1 SQVTM, CDR2 ANQGSEA. CDR3 size: 11 residues. V was pared by 6 bases and J by 4 bases, with 9 bases between. The CDR3, as DNA: TGCAGCGTGCCAGGACCCTATGGCTACACCTTC. Its translation is CSVPGPYGYTF.

In its sample, this clonotype was seen a few times. The chain joins TRBV9 to TRBJ2-1, with D possibly being TRBD1 (6 bases). The V end was cut by 2 bases, the J end by 0 bases, with 15 bases between. CDR1 is SGDLS and CDR2 is YYNGEE in the germline V gene. This CDR3 is 17 amino acids long. The CDR3 loop is CASSVSRVTGSYNEQFF. The CDR3 DNA follows: TGTGCCAGCAGCGTCTCGAGAGTGACAGGCTCCTACAATGAGCAGTTCTTC. Using reference TRBV9 and TRBJ2-1 for the parts outside the CDR3, the full variable domain is DSGVTQTPKHLITATGQRVTLRCSPRSGDLSVYWYQQSLDQGLQFLIQYYNGEERAKGNILERFSAQQFPDLHSELNLSSLELGDSALYFCASSVSRVTGSYNEQFFGPGTRLTVL.

This clonotype was picked up a small number of times. The chain employs TRBV20-1 and TRBJ2-1, with 7 bases that match TRBD2. Looked up from germline, CDR1 is DFQATT and CDR2 is SNEGSKA (reference sequence). CDR3 length: 17 residues. V trimming: 0 bases; J trimming: 0 bases; junction bases outside the gene matches: 8. The CDR3 DNA sequence: TGCAGTGCTAGAGATTCTAGCGGAGGGAGCTCCTACAATGAGCAGTTCTTC. Amino acid sequence: CSARDSSGGSSYNEQFF.

V gene TRBV4-1 combines with J gene TRBJ2-7; perhaps TRBD2 as D (7 bases). Trimming removed 1 base from V and 2 bases from J, with 18 bases in between. The CDR3 is 17 amino acids. The V gene's germline CDR1 is MGHRA and CDR2 YSYEKL. CDR3 in amino acids: CASSQVARGGEAYEQYF. In nucleotides, the CDR3 is TGCGCCAGCAGCCAAGTAGCTAGGGGGGGCGAAGCCTACGAGCAGTACTTC.

This clonotype was recorded at least ten times. The rearrangement joins TRBV7-2 to TRBJ2-7; 11 bases fit TRBD2. This CDR3 spans 13 amino acids. V lost 3 bases and J lost 7; bases outside the gene matches: 2. From germline, CDR1 is SGHTA and CDR2 FQGNSA. CDR3 amino acids: CASSLGTSGEQYF. In DNA, the CDR3 is TGTGCCAGCAGCTTGGGGACTAGCGGAGAGCAGTACTTC.